Listed here are 8 T cell receptor beta chains from one sample, sequenced in a study of T cells in Graves' hyperthyroidism and ophthalmopathy. RNA transcripts gave rise to amplified TCR beta CDR3 regions. During a first-round RT-PCR of the TCR CDR3, the HTBI primer set was used. Each CDR3 protein is one row after TCRdb ran MiXCR on the multiplex PCR reads. The sample consists of roughly 260,000 distinct CDR3 sequences, 13% to 15% of them appearing once. The sequenced sample was blood. The receptors shown here come from a woman in her 40s with Graves' hyperthyroidism that later progressed to Graves' ophthalmopathy.

Many counts were recorded for this clonotype. The chain employs TRBV5-1 and TRBJ2-7; 12 bases match TRBD2. Unmatched junction bases numbered 5, after V lost 0 bases and J lost 7 bases. The CDR3 runs to 15 residues. CDR1 SGHRS and CDR2 YFSETQ come from the germline V gene. The CDR3 DNA is TGCGCCAGCAGCTTGGGGACTAGCGGGGTCTCGGAGCAGTACTTC. This codes for CASSLGTSGVSEQYF.

This clonotype was counted at least ten times. The chain recombines TRBV27 with TRBJ2-3, with 13 bases matching TRBD2. Losses at the gene ends were 5 bases for V and 8 bases for J; bases not matched to a gene: 10. The CDR3 runs 16 residues. Germline lookup yields CDR1 MNHEY and CDR2 SMNVEV (reference sequence). The CDR3 DNA reads as TGTGCCAGCAGTGCCCTCGGACTAGCGGGAGTAACTACGCAGTATTTT. This codes for CASSALGLAGVTTQYF.

The sample holds many counts of this clonotype. V usage is TRBV12-3 or TRBV12-4 and J usage is TRBJ2-5; 12 bases are shared with TRBD2. The CDR3 has 17 amino acids. J lost 5 bases, V lost 2 bases, and 9 bases had no gene match. In nucleotides, the CDR3 is TGTGCCAGCAGTTTATTGCTAGCGGGAGGGGGCGGGGAGACCCAGTACTTC. It is translated as CASSLLLAGGGGETQYF.

This chain links TRBV7-2 with TRBJ1-6; D call uncertain. The CDR3 runs to 11 residues. Germline assignment: CDR1 SGHTA and CDR2 FQGNSA. V lost 5 bases, J lost 13 bases, and 9 bases lay in between. The CDR3 sequence: CASSPDGPLHF. CDR3 nucleotides: TGTGCCAGCAGCCCGGACGGGCCCCTCCACTTT.

This clonotype was observed a handful of times. V is TRBV10-3 and J is TRBJ2-7; TRBD1 aligns across 8 bases. Trimming cost V 8 bases and J 5 bases; bases outside gene matches: 2. The CDR3 is made up of 11 amino acids. Germline CDR1 is ENHRY and CDR2 is SYGVKD. The CDR3 coding sequence is TGTGCCATCTCAGGGGGCGACGAGCAGTACTTC. Its translation is CAISGGDEQYF.

The chain joins TRBV5-1 to TRBJ2-7; 12 nucleotides align to TRBD2. Germline V lookup: CDR1 SGHRS, CDR2 YFSETQ. The CDR3 loop spans 19 amino acids. J lost 0 bases, V lost 0 bases, and 10 bases had no gene match. DNA for the CDR3: TGCGCCAGCAGCTTGGCCTATTGCACTAGCGGGGGGTGCTCCTACGAGCAGTACTTC. Translating it yields CASSLAYCTSGGCSYEQYF.

Many counts were recorded for this clonotype. V usage is TRBV7-3 and J usage is TRBJ2-2; D unresolved. This CDR3 is built from 13 residues. V dropped 5 bases and J dropped 10 bases, with 14 bases sitting between them. Germline CDR1 is SGHTA and CDR2 is FQGTGA. The CDR3 region has the DNA TGTGCCAGCAGCAAAGGGCCCCTAGAGGAGCTGTTTTTT. Protein product: CASSKGPLEELFF. Complete variable domain (other parts from reference TRBV7-3 and TRBJ2-2): GAGVSQTPSNKVTEKGKYVELRCDPISGHTALYWYRQSLGQGPEFLIYFQGTGAADDSGLPNDRFFAVRPEGSVSTLKIQRTERGDSAVYLCASSKGPLEELFFGEGSRLTVL.

The chain employs TRBV4-1 and TRBJ2-1, with D perhaps matching TRBD1 (7 bases). Germline values: CDR1 MGHRA, CDR2 YSYEKL. The V end was cut by 3 bases, the J end by 0 bases, with 15 bases between. This CDR3 contains 17 residues. The CDR3 spells CASSQAGQTGSYNEQFF. CDR3 nucleotide sequence: TGCGCCAGCAGCCAGGCGGGACAGACCGGCTCCTACAATGAGCAGTTCTTC.